The 20 T cell receptor beta chains below all came from one sample that was sequenced in a study of CD8+ T cells in alopecia areata. Reverse transcribed after extraction, RNA yielded cDNA as the sequencing template. Profiling relied on immunoSEQ multiplex PCR, and the TCRdb table lists in-frame clones only, not all of them. The sample includes about 140,000 clones, 54% of them seen just once. Sample treatment: oral pan-JAK inhibitor, 5-10 mg twice daily. The sequenced sample was CD8+ T cells sorted from blood, obtained at week 4, from a patient treated with tofacitinib. The origin of the receptors is a human donor with alopecia areata.

This chain links TRBV6-1 with TRBJ1-6; 7 bases fit TRBD1. This CDR3 has 15 amino acids. Per the germline V gene, CDR1 is MNHNS and CDR2 is SASEGT. The J segment lost 9 bases and the V segment lost 0 bases, leaving 5 bases of the junction unmatched. DNA for the CDR3: TGTGCCAGCAGTGAAGCGCTTGACAGGGTTTCACCCCTCCACTTT. Translating gives CASSEALDRVSPLHF.

The gene calls are TRBV12-5 and TRBJ2-5; possibly TRBD1 for D (6 bases). The CDR3 spans 15 residues. Germline CDR1 reads LGHNT; CDR2 reads FRNRAP. V was cut by 5 bases and J by 1 base, with 14 bases left in between. The CDR3 sequence: CASGLRQGTQETQYF. CDR3 nucleotides: TGTGCTAGTGGTCTTCGTCAGGGGACCCAAGAGACCCAGTACTTC.

A few counts support this clone. The J gene is TRBJ2-5, the V gene TRBV29-1, with no clear D. The CDR3 length is 13 residues. Germline lookup yields CDR1 SQVTM and CDR2 ANQGSEA. V lost 0 bases, J lost 2 bases, and 7 bases lay in between. In nucleotides, the CDR3 is TGCAGCGTTGAAGAGGGTCTTCAAGAGACCCAGTACTTC. Translation gives CSVEEGLQETQYF.

The chain's CDR3 is CASDPGAGGELFF. The DNA of the CDR3 is TGTGCCAGCGACCCAGGGGCCGGCGGGGAGCTGTTTTTT. This chain joins TRBV5-4 and TRBJ2-2, with a possible D match to TRBD1 (6 bases). The CDR3 spans 13 residues. Germline assignment: CDR1 SGHNT and CDR2 YYREEE (reference sequence). V gave up 7 bases and J gave up 7 bases, with 14 bases separating them.

The rearrangement uses TRBV7-8 and TRBJ2-2; 8 bases are a match to TRBD2. The CDR3 spans 17 residues. Germline V gene data show CDR1 as SGHVS and CDR2 as FQNEAQ. V lost 1 base, J lost 1 base, and 5 bases stayed unmatched. The CDR3, as DNA: TGTGCCAGCAGCTTAGATAGCGGGGCTTGGAACACCGGGGAGCTGTTTTTT. Its protein product is CASSLDSGAWNTGELFF.

The rearrangement joins TRBV10-3 to TRBJ1-2, with TRBD1 as a possible D gene (6 bases). Trimming removed 2 bases at V and 4 bases at J, with 11 bases between. In germline, CDR1 is ENHRY, CDR2 SYGVKD. The CDR3 totals 14 residues. Here the CDR3 reads CAISETGHSYGYTF. CDR3 bases: TGTGCCATCAGTGAGACGGGACACTCCTATGGCTACACCTTC.

The V call is TRBV27, the J call TRBJ1-1, with no clear D. CDR1 MNHEY and CDR2 SMNVEV come from the germline V gene (reference sequence). V was pared by 10 bases and J by 4 bases, with 16 bases between. This CDR3 contains 13 residues. DNA of the CDR3: TGTGCCACCAAACCGCAGTTCGCCACTGAAGCTTTCTTT. Translating gives CATKPQFATEAFF.

This chain joins TRBV20-1 and TRBJ1-1; D is possibly TRBD1 (5 bases). Germline lookup yields CDR1 DFQATT and CDR2 SNEGSKA (reference sequence). The CDR3 totals 11 residues. Trimming removed 8 bases from V and 1 base from J, with 8 bases in between. This CDR3 is CSTGANTEAFF. CDR3 coding DNA: TGCAGTACCGGGGCGAACACTGAAGCTTTCTTT.

The V and J genes are TRBV5-6 and TRBJ2-7; no clear D gene. Trimming left V 3 bases short and J 6 bases short, with 13 bases between. The CDR3 has 13 amino acids. Germline V gene sequence: CDR1 SGHDT, CDR2 YYEEEE. The DNA for the CDR3 is TGTGCCAGCAGCTCGGACCCAGAGAGCGAGCAGTACTTC. It encodes CASSSDPESEQYF.

This clone occurred a few times. The V and J genes are TRBV4-1 and TRBJ1-5; D remains unclear. The CDR3 totals 13 residues. The ends were cut back, 1 base at V and 7 bases at J, with 8 bases in the middle. Germline V gene lookup returns CDR1 MGHRA and CDR2 YSYEKL. The CDR3 spells CASSQVIRQPQHF. The CDR3 DNA is TGCGCCAGCAGCCAAGTAATACGACAGCCCCAGCATTTT.

This clone has only one observation. The J gene is TRBJ2-7, the V gene TRBV13; 7 bases fit TRBD1. The CDR3 spans 14 residues. From germline, CDR1 is PRHDT and CDR2 FYEKMQ (reference sequence). V was clipped by 3 bases and J by 7 bases; unmatched bases: 9. The DNA for the CDR3 is TGTGCCAGCAGCTTCACAGGGGCGCACGTGGAGCAGTACTTC. Its translation: CASSFTGAHVEQYF.

The chain uses TRBV7-9 and TRBJ2-5, with D perhaps matching TRBD1 (5 bases). CDR1 SEHNR and CDR2 FQNEAQ come from the germline V gene (reference sequence). V was pared by 1 base and J by 1 base, with 10 bases between. The CDR3 is 15 residues long. The DNA for the CDR3 is TGTGCCAGCAGCTTAGATGGGGCCTCCCAAGAGACCCAGTACTTC. Amino acid sequence: CASSLDGASQETQYF.

The chain employs TRBV5-1 and TRBJ2-5; 12 positions match TRBD1. Losses at the gene ends were 4 bases for V and 5 bases for J; bases not matched to a gene: 3. Germline lookup yields CDR1 SGHRS and CDR2 YFSETQ. The CDR3 is 14 amino acids. CDR3 DNA: TGCGCCAGCAGCGGGGACAGGGGGCTGGAGACCCAGTACTTC. Translated: CASSGDRGLETQYF.

This clone showed up just once. The sample carries other DNA sequences with the same CDR3. The chain links TRBV9 to TRBJ1-5; D gene uncertain. Trimming stripped 0 bases from V and 2 bases from J, with 6 bases between. Germline lookup yields CDR1 SGDLS and CDR2 YYNGEE. This CDR3 is 14 amino acids long. The CDR3 reads CASSVGGGNQPQHF. The CDR3 region has the DNA TGTGCCAGCAGCGTAGGAGGCGGCAATCAGCCCCAGCATTTT.

The sample holds a few counts of this clone. The chain uses TRBV15 and TRBJ1-1; 7 bases align to TRBD1. The CDR3 runs 16 residues. Trimming removed 4 bases from V and 4 bases from J; junction bases left unmatched: 12. CDR1 LNHNV and CDR2 YYDKDF come from the germline V gene (reference sequence). The CDR3 loop reads CATSTGEGARSTEAFF. In nucleotides, the CDR3 is TGTGCCACCAGCACCGGGGAGGGGGCGAGGAGCACTGAAGCTTTCTTT.

The chain is built from TRBV15 and TRBJ2-7; TRBD2 is a possible D gene (5 bases). Germline V gene sequence: CDR1 LNHNV, CDR2 YYDKDF (reference sequence). The length of the CDR3 is 15 residues. V lost 3 bases to trimming and J lost 0 bases, with 12 bases between them. The CDR3 here is CATSRVGESSYEQYF. CDR3 sequence (DNA): TGTGCCACCAGCAGGGTCGGGGAGTCCTCCTACGAGCAGTACTTC.

J is TRBJ1-2 and V is TRBV5-6; weak D call: TRBD1 (6 bases). Trimming removed 5 bases from V and 2 bases from J, with 13 bases in between. There are 14 residues in the CDR3. Germline CDR1 is SGHDT and CDR2 is YYEEEE. The CDR3 protein is CASRSRDRNYGYTF. CDR3 DNA: TGTGCCAGCAGATCGCGTGACAGGAACTATGGCTACACCTTC.

A note on this clone: The same CDR3 also results from other DNA sequences found in this sample. J is TRBJ2-7 and V is TRBV30, with unresolved D. The CDR3 spans 12 residues. Germline V gives CDR1 GTSNPN, CDR2 SVGIG (reference sequence). The V end was cut by 2 bases, the J end by 1 base, with 6 bases between. The CDR3 sequence is CAWSWGSYEQYF. Written as DNA, the CDR3 is TGTGCCTGGAGTTGGGGTTCCTACGAGCAGTACTTC.

V usage is TRBV5-1 and J usage is TRBJ2-3; D ambiguous. The V and J ends lost 4 bases and 6 bases respectively, with 12 bases between them. Germline V CDR1 and CDR2: SGHRS, YFSETQ. This CDR3 region has 13 residues. The CDR3 protein is CASSPDPRDTQYF. DNA of the CDR3: TGCGCCAGCAGCCCCGACCCCCGCGATACGCAGTATTTT.

The rearrangement uses TRBV27 and TRBJ2-2; 8 bases agree with TRBD2. The V gene end was trimmed by 5 bases and the J gene end by 5 bases; junction bases not matched to a gene: 4. This CDR3 comprises 14 residues. Germline V lookup: CDR1 MNHEY, CDR2 SMNVEV (reference sequence). CDR3 sequence (DNA): TGTGCCAGCAGTCTAGCGGGTCCAACCGGGGAGCTGTTTTTT. This codes for CASSLAGPTGELFF.